These T cell receptor beta chains were read from a single sample in a study of PD-1 blockade in mismatch repair-deficient tumors. Using immunoSEQ multiplex PCR, the repertoire was profiled, and TCRdb retains in-frame clones only, with some absent. The sample includes some 120,000 clones, 60% to 85% of them seen just once. The starting material was peripheral blood, obtained 60 weeks after starting pembrolizumab. These receptors were obtained from an adult with mismatch repair-deficient cancer. CDR3s include the opening cysteine and the closing phenylalanine or tryptophan.

v_gene	j_gene	CDR3aa
TRBV27	TRBJ1-2	CASSVQGQGYGYTF
TRBV28	TRBJ1-2	CASSPPPTGNYGYTF
TRBV7-9	TRBJ1-1	CASSLGAGQGVMNTEAFF
TRBV2	TRBJ1-2	CASSEGVGYTF
TRBV19	TRBJ2-3	CASSSLAELYTQYF
TRBV7-9	TRBJ2-2	CASSLGLAGANTGELFF
TRBV25-1	TRBJ2-5	CASSEQGQETQYF
TRBV27	TRBJ1-4	CASSFSRGGNEKLFF
TRBV7-9	TRBJ2-5	CASSLDAYQETQYF
TRBV10-3	TRBJ1-2	CAIRKGTDYGYTF
TRBV5-4	TRBJ2-3	CASSDGLAGTDTQYF
TRBV5-1	TRBJ2-7	CASRIAYEQYF
TRBV4-1	TRBJ1-1	CASRTQQGISEAFF
TRBV5-1	TRBJ2-1	CASSGGTSGTSYNEQFF
TRBV19	TRBJ2-5	CASSTTSGSGLETQYF
TRBV4-2	TRBJ1-2	CASSQETTGVYGYTF
TRBV28	TRBJ2-5	CASSLSGPGQGAKTQYF
TRBV9	TRBJ2-1	CASSSTSGRAYNEQFF
TRBV2	TRBJ2-7	CASRQGASYEQYF
TRBV18	TRBJ1-1	CASSPPGTGGLNTEAFF
TRBV5-6	TRBJ2-3	CASSPITVASTDTQYF
TRBV11-2	TRBJ2-1	CASSLVFWVDSYNEQFF
TRBV27	TRBJ2-7	CASSLFDRGHEQYF
TRBV6-5	TRBJ1-5	CASRQGGGNQPQHF
TRBV30	TRBJ1-4	CAWSSLRDRPNEKLFF
TRBV6-1	TRBJ1-4	CASSVSGQGIGEKLFF
TRBV13	TRBJ2-7	CASSSRRGVAGVIYEQYF
TRBV9	TRBJ2-1	CASSVKTRGDSGRMETYNEQFF
TRBV6-6	TRBJ2-1	CAIPSGRAHEQFF
TRBV9	TRBJ2-3	CASSGGRVPDTQYF
TRBV5-1	TRBJ2-7	CASSSSPGNYEQYF
TRBV5-4	TRBJ2-2	CASSLSGTGELFF
TRBV29-1	TRBJ2-2	CSVEIAGAGTGELFF
TRBV21-1	TRBJ2-7	CASSSRQGAYEQYF
TRBV18	TRBJ1-2	CASSTGVLGGYTF
TRBV6-5	TRBJ2-5	CASSLGRGQETQYF
TRBV5-1	TRBJ2-7	CANPIATSGRAYEQYF